This T cell receptor beta chain was captured in a study of control samples from healthy donors and cancer patients. The CDR3 is 15 residues long. The germline V and J ends were trimmed by 4 bases and 2 bases, with 15 bases remaining between them. CDR1 LGHNA and CDR2 YSLEER come from the germline V gene. The method was immunoSEQ multiplex PCR; TCRdb's version includes in-frame clones alone and lacks a portion of them. The data contain approximately 100,000 clones, 80% to 90% of them singletons. The chain uses TRBV4-3 and TRBJ2-7; D might be TRBD1 or TRBD2, each matching 6 bases. The clonotype was recovered from a man aged 25-40 years in good health. The specimen sequenced was blood. The DNA for the CDR3 is TGCGCCAGCAGCCGCGTAAAGGGGGGTCCCTACGAGCAGTACTTC. As protein: CASSRVKGGPYEQYF.